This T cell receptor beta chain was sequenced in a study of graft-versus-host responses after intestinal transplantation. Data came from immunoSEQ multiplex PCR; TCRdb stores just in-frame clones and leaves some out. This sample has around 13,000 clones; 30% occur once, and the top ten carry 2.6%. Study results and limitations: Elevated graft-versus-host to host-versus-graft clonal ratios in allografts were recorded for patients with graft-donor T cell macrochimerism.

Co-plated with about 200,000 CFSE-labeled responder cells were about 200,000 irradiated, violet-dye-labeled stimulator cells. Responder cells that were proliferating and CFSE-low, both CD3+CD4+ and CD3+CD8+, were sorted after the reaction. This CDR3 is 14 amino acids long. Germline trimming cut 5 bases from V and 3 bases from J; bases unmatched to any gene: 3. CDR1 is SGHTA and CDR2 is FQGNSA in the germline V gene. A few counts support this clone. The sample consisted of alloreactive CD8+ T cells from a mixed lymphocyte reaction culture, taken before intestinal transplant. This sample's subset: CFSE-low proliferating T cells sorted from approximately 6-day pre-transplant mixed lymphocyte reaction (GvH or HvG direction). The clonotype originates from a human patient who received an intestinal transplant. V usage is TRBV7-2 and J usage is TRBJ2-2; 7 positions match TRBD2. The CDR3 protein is CASSLGLYTGELFF. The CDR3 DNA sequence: TGTGCCAGCAGCCTGGGACTATACACCGGGGAGCTGTTTTTT.